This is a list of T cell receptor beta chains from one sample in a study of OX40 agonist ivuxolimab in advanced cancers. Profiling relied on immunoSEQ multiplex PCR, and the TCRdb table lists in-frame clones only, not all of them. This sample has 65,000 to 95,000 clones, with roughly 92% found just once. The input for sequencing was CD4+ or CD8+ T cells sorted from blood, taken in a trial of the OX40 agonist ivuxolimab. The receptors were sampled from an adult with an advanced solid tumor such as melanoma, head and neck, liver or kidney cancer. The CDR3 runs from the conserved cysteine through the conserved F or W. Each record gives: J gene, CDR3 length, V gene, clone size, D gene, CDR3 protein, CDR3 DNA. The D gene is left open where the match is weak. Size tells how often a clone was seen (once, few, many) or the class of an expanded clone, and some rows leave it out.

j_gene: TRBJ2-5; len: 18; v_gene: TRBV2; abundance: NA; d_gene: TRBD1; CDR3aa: CASRPPGQGRVGQETQYF; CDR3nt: TGTGCCAGCAGGCCCCCGGGACAGGGAAGAGTGGGTCAAGAGACCCAGTACTTC
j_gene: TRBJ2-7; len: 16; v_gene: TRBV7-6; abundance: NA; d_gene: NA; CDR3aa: CASSSPVRTTGYEQYF; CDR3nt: TGTGCCAGCAGCTCTCCCGTCCGCACTACTGGCTACGAGCAGTACTTC
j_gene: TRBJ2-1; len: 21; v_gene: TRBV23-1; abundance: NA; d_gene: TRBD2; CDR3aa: CASSQSGGSGGPYCGYNEQFF; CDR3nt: TGCGCCAGCAGTCAATCGGGTGGTAGCGGGGGACCGTACTGTGGATACAATGAGCAGTTCTTC
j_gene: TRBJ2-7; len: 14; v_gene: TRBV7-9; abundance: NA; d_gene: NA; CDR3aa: CASSLADNSYEQYF; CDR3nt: TGTGCCAGCAGCTTAGCGGACAATTCCTACGAGCAGTACTTC
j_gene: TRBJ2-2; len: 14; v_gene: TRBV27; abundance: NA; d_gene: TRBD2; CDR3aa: CASSYGGETGELFF; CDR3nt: TGTGCCAGCAGTTACGGGGGGGAAACCGGGGAGCTGTTTTTT
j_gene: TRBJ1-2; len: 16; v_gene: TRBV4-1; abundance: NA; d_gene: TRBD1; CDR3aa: CASSQPPGQGSYGYTF; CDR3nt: TGCGCCAGCAGCCAGCCTCCGGGACAGGGGAGCTATGGCTACACCTTC
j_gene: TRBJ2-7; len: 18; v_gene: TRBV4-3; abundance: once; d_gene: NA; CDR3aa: CASSQDGGVGGPLSEQYF; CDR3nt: TGCGCCAGCAGCCAAGATGGGGGAGTAGGGGGTCCCTTGAGCGAGCAGTACTTC
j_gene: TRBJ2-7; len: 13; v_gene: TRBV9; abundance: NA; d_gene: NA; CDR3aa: CASSVDSYYEQYF; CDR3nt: TGTGCCAGCAGCGTAGACAGCTACTACGAGCAGTACTTC
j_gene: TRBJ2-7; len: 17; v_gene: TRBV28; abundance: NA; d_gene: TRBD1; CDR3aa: CASSLRGGQRISYEQYF; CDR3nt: TGTGCCAGCAGTTTGAGAGGGGGCCAACGGATCTCCTACGAGCAGTACTTC
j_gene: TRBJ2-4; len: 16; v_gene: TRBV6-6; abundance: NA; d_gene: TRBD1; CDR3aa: CASSYGTELAKNIQYF; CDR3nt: TGTGCCAGCAGTTATGGGACAGAACTAGCCAAAAACATTCAGTACTTC